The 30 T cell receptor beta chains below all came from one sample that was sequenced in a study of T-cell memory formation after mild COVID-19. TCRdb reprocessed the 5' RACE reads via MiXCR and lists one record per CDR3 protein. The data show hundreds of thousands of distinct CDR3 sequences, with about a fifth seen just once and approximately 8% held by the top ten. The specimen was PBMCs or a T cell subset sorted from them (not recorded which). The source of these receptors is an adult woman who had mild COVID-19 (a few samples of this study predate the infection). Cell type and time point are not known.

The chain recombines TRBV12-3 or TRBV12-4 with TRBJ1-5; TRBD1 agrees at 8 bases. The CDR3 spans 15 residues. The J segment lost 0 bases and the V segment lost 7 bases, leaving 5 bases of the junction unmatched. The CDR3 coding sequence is TGTGCCAGCATCGCCGGACAGGGTAGCAATCAGCCCCAGCATTTT. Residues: CASIAGQGSNQPQHF.

In DNA, the CDR3 is TGTGCCAGCAGCGAGTGGGGGCCATATACGCAGTATTTT. It yields the protein CASSEWGPYTQYF. The gene calls are TRBV9 and TRBJ2-3; possible D gene TRBD1, 6 bases. The germline V gene encodes CDR1 SGDLS and CDR2 YYNGEE. CDR3 length: 13 residues. Trimming shortened V by 3 bases and J by 7 bases, and 12 bases separated the two germline ends.

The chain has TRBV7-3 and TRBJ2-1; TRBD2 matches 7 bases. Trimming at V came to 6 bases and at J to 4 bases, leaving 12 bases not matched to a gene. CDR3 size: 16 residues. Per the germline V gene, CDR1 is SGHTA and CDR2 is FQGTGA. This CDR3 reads CASRPDRGRGYNEQFF. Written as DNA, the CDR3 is TGTGCCAGCAGGCCCGATCGTGGGAGGGGTTACAATGAGCAGTTCTTC.

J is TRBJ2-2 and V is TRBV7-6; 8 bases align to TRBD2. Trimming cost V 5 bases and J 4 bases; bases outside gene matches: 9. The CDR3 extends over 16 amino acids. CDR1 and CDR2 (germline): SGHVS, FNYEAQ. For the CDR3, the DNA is TGTGCCAGCAGCCTGACCCTCAGCGGGGGCACCGGGGAGCTGTTTTTT. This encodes CASSLTLSGGTGELFF.

The CDR3 here is CSVVPPTDTQYF. DNA for the CDR3: TGCAGCGTTGTGCCCCCCACAGATACGCAGTATTTT. The V and J genes are TRBV29-1 and TRBJ2-3; D gene uncertain. CDR3 length equals 12 residues. CDR1 is SQVTM and CDR2 is ANQGSEA in the germline V gene. V shed 4 bases and J shed 2 bases, with 7 bases lying between them.

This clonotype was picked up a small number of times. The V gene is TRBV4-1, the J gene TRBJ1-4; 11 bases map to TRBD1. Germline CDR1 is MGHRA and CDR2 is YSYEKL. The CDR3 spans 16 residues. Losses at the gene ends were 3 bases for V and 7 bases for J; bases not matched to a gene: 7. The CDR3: CASSHLRTGGGEKLFF. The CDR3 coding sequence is TGCGCCAGCAGCCACCTAAGGACAGGGGGCGGTGAAAAACTGTTTTTT.

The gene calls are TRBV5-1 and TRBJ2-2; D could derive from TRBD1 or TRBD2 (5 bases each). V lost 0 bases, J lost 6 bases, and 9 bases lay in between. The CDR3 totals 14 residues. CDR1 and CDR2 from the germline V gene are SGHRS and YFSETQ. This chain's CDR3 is CASSLAGTAGELFF. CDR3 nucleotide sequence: TGCGCCAGCAGCTTGGCTGGGACGGCCGGGGAGCTGTTTTTT.

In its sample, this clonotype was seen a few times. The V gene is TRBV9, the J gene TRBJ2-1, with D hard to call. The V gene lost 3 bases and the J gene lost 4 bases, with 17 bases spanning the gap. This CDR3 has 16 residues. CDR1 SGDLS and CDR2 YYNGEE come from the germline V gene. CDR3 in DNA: TGTGCCAGCAGCGCAACGGACGGACCGACTTACAATGAGCAGTTCTTC. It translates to CASSATDGPTYNEQFF.

CDR3 bases: TGTGCCAGCACCGAGACGGGACAACAGAGGGCAGATACGCAGTATTTT. Protein sequence: CASTETGQQRADTQYF. This chain joins TRBV5-5 and TRBJ2-3; possibly TRBD1 for D (6 bases). V was pared by 6 bases and J by 4 bases, with 21 bases between. Per the germline V gene, CDR1 is SGHKS and CDR2 is YYEKEE (reference sequence). This CDR3 comprises 16 residues.

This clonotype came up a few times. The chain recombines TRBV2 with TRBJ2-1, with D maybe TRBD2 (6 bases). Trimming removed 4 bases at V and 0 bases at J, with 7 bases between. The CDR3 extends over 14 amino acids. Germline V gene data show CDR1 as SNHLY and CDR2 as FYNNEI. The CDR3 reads CASSGDFSYNEQFF. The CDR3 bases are TGTGCCAGCAGTGGGGACTTCTCCTACAATGAGCAGTTCTTC.

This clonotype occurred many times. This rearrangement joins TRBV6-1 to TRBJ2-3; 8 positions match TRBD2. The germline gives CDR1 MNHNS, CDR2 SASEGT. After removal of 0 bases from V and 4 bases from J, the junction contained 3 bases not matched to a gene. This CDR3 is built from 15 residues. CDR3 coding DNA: TGTGCCAGCAGTGAAGCCTCGGGGGGGCCAGATACGCAGTATTTT. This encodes CASSEASGGPDTQYF.

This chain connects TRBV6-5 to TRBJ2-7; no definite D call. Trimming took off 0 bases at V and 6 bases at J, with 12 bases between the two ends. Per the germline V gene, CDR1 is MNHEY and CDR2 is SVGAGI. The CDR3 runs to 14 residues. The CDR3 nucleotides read TGTGCCAGCAGTTACTCGGGAAGGGCCGGCGAGCAGTACTTC. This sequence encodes CASSYSGRAGEQYF.

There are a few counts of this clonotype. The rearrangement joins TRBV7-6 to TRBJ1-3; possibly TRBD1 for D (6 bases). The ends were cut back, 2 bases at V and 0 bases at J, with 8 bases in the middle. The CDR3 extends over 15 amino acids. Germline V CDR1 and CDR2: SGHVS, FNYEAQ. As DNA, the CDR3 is TGTGCCAGCAGCTTACGGGGGCCCTCTGGAAACACCATATATTTT. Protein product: CASSLRGPSGNTIYF.

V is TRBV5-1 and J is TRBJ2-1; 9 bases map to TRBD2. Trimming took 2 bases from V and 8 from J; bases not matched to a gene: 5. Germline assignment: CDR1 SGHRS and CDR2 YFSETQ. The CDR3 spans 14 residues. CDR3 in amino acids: CASSLGTSTDEQFF. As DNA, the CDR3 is TGCGCCAGCAGCTTAGGGACTAGCACGGATGAGCAGTTCTTC. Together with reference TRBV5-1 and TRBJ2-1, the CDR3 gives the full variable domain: KAGVTQTPRYLIKTRGQQVTLSCSPISGHRSVSWYQQTPGQGLQFLFEYFSETQRNKGNFPGRFSGRQFSNSRSEMNVSTLELGDSALYLCASSLGTSTDEQFFGPGTRLTVL.

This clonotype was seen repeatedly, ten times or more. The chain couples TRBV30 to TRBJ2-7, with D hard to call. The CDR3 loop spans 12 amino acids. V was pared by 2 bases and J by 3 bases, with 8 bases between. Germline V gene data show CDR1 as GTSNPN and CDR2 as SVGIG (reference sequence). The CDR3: CAWSLGFYEQYF. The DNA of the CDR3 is TGTGCCTGGAGTCTCGGCTTCTACGAGCAGTACTTC.

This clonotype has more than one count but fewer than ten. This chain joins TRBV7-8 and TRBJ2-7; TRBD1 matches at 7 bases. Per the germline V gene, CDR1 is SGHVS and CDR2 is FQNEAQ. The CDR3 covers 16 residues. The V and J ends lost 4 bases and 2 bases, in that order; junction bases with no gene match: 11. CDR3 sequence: CASSYLQGSPTYEQYF. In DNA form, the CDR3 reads TGTGCCAGCAGCTATTTACAGGGGAGTCCCACCTACGAGCAGTACTTC.

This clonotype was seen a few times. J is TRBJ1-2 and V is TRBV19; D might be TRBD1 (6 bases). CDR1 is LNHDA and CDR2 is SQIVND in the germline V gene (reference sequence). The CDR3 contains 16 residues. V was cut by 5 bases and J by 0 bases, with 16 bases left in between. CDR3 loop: CASSAQRTATNYGYTF. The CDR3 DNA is TGTGCCAGTAGTGCGCAGCGGACAGCCACTAACTATGGCTACACCTTC.

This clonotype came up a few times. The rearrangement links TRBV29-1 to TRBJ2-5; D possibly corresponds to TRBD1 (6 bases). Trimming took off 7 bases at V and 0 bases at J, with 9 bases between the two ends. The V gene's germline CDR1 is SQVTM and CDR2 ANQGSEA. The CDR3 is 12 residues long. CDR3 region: CSAWDNQETQYF. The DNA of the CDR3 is TGCAGCGCCTGGGACAACCAAGAGACCCAGTACTTC. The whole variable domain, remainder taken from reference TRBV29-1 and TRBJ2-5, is SAVISQKPSRDICQRGTSLTIQCQVDSQVTMMFWYRQQPGQSLTLIATANQGSEATYESGFVIDKFPISRPNLTFSTLTVSNMSPEDSSIYLCSAWDNQETQYFGPGTRLLVL.

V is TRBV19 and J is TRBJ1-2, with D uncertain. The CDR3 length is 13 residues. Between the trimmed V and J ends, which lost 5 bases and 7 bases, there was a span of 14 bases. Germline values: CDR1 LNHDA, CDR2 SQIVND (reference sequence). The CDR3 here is CASSFAAPGGYTF. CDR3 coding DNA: TGTGCCAGTAGTTTTGCGGCTCCTGGTGGCTACACCTTC.

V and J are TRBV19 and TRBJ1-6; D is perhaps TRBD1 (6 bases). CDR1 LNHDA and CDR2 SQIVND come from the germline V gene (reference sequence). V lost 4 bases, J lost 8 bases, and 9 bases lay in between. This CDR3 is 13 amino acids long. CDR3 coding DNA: TGTGCCAGTAGTAGCCAGGGGCATTCACCCCTCCACTTT. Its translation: CASSSQGHSPLHF.

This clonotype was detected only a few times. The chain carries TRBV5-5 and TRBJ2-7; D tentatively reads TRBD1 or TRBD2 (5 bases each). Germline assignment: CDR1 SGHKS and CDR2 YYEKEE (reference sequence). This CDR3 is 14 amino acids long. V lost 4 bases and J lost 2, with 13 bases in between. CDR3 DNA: TGTGCCAGCAGCCCGGTGGTGGGGGCCTACGAGCAGTACTTC. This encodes CASSPVVGAYEQYF.

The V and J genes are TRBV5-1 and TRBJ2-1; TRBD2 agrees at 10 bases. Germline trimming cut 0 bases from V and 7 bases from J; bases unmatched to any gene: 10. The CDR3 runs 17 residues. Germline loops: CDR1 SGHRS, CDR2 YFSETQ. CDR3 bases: TGCGCCAGCAGCTTGGGGGTAACTAGCGGGGCGCGGAATGAGCAGTTCTTC. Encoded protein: CASSLGVTSGARNEQFF.

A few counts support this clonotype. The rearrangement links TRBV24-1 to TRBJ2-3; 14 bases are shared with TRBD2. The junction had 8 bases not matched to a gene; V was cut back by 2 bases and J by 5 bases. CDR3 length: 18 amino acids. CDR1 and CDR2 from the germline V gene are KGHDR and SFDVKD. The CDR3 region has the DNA TGTGCCACCAGTGATTCCAGACTAGCGGGAGGGGAAAGAGATACGCAGTATTTT. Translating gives CATSDSRLAGGERDTQYF.

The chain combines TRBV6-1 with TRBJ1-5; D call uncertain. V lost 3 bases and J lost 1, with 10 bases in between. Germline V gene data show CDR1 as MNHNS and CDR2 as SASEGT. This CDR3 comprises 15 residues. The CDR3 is CASSELQQSNQPQHF. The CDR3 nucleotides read TGTGCCAGCAGTGAGTTGCAACAGAGCAATCAGCCCCAGCATTTT.

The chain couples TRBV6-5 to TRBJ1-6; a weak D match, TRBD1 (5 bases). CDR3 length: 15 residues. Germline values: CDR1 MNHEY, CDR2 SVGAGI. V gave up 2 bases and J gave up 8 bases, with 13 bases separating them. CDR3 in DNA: TGTGCCAGCAGTTACGGGGAGGGGCGATATTCACCCCTCCACTTT. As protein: CASSYGEGRYSPLHF.

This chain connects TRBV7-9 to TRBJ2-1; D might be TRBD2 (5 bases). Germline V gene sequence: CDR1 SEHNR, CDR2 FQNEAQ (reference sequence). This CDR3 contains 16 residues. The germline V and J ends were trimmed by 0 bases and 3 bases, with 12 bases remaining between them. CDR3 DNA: TGTGCCAGCAGCTTAGCGATGTGGGAGAGCTACAATGAGCAGTTCTTC. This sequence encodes CASSLAMWESYNEQFF.

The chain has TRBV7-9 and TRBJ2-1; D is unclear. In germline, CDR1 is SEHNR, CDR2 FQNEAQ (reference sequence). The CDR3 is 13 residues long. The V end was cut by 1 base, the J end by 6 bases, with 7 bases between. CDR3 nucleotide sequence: TGTGCCAGCAGCTTAGTTCAGCCCAATGAGCAGTTCTTC. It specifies CASSLVQPNEQFF.

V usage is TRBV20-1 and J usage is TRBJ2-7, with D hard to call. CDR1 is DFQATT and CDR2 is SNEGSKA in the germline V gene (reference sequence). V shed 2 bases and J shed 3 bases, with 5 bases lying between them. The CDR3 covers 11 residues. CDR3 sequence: CSARKGYEQYF. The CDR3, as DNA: TGCAGTGCTAGAAAGGGCTACGAGCAGTACTTC.

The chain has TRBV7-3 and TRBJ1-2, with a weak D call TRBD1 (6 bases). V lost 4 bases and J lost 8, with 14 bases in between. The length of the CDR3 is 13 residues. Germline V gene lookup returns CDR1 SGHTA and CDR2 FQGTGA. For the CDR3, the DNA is TGTGCCAGCAGCTCTGGGGGACAAAGCGGCTACACCTTC. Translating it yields CASSSGGQSGYTF. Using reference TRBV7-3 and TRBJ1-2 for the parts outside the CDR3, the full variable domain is GAGVSQTPSNKVTEKGKYVELRCDPISGHTALYWYRQSLGQGPEFLIYFQGTGAADDSGLPNDRFFAVRPEGSVSTLKIQRTERGDSAVYLCASSSGGQSGYTFGSGTRLTVV.

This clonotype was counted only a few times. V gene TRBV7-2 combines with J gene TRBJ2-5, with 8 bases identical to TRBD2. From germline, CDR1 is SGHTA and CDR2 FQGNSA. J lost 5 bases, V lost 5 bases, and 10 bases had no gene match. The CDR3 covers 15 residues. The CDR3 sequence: CASSPRRGGRETQYF. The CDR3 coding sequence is TGTGCCAGCAGCCCTCGCCGGGGGGGCAGGGAGACCCAGTACTTC.